The 32 T cell receptor beta chains below were found in one sample sequenced in a study of regulatory T cells in long-lasting Graves disease. With iRepertoire HTBI primers and Arm-PCR of CDR3 regions, TCR beta libraries were built. TCRdb reprocessed the multiplex PCR reads via MiXCR and lists one record per CDR3 protein. The sample records around 460,000 distinct CDR3 sequences, 11% to 15% being singletons. Regarding time point: newly diagnosed GD, antithyroid drugs for less than 3 months. TCR sequences were obtained from RNA taken from PBMCs. Another study also made use of these data, one on T cells in Graves' hyperthyroidism and ophthalmopathy.

Sequenced here: peripheral blood mononuclear cells (PBMCs), sampled at new diagnosis, from a patient treated with antithyroid drugs. Receptors were obtained from a woman in her forties or fifties with Graves disease.

This clonotype was observed at least ten times. This rearrangement joins TRBV28 to TRBJ2-5; TRBD2 aligns across 8 bases. Germline V CDR1 and CDR2: MDHEN, SYDVKM. Trimming at V came to 3 bases and at J to 2 bases, leaving 5 bases not matched to a gene. The CDR3 totals 15 residues. The DNA of the CDR3 is TGTGCCAGCAGTTTTGAGGTAGCGGGGCAAGAGACCCAGTACTTC. Encoded protein: CASSFEVAGQETQYF.

To note about this clonotype: A much bigger clone sits one base away, suggesting this may be a read error. V usage is TRBV28 and J usage is TRBJ2-5; weak D call: TRBD2 (5 bases). The J call may be faulty, since TRBJ2-1 better matches the DNA end. Germline lookup yields CDR1 MDHEN and CDR2 SYDVKM. The CDR3 is made up of 16 amino acids. CDR3 residues: CASSSSGSGSWDEQFF. The CDR3 coding sequence is TGTGCCAGCAGTTCATCAGGTTCGGGATCCTGGGATGAGCAGTTCTTC.

Many counts were recorded for this clonotype. The rearrangement links TRBV2 to TRBJ2-1; 10 bases are shared with TRBD2. Germline V CDR1 and CDR2: SNHLY, FYNNEI. The junction had 10 bases not matched to a gene; V was cut back by 7 bases and J by 7 bases. The CDR3 spans 15 residues. The CDR3 reads CASKASASGSNEQFF. For the CDR3, the DNA is TGTGCCAGCAAGGCTTCGGCTAGCGGGAGTAATGAGCAGTTCTTC.

The V and J genes are TRBV30 and TRBJ2-5; 9 nucleotides align to TRBD2. V shed 2 bases, J shed 2 bases, and the junction held 9 bases outside the gene matches. Per the germline V gene, CDR1 is GTSNPN and CDR2 is SVGIG (reference sequence). The CDR3 totals 16 residues. The CDR3 bases are TGTGCCTGGAGTTCATTAAGCGGGGGGAGGCAAGAGACCCAGTACTTC. Residues: CAWSSLSGGRQETQYF.

This clonotype has only a few counts. This chain connects TRBV4-1 to TRBJ2-1; 9 positions match TRBD2. The germline gives CDR1 MGHRA, CDR2 YSYEKL. This CDR3 has 16 residues. V trimming: 0 bases; J trimming: 4 bases; junction bases outside the gene matches: 4. Here the CDR3 DNA reads TGCGCCAGCAGCCAAGAGGACGCGGGAGGGTACAATGAGCAGTTCTTC. Translating it yields CASSQEDAGGYNEQFF.

This clonotype was found many times. This rearrangement joins TRBV28 to TRBJ2-3, with no clear D. V lost 10 bases and J lost 0, with 11 bases in between. This CDR3 spans 13 amino acids. CDR1 MDHEN and CDR2 SYDVKM come from the germline V gene. CDR3 DNA: TGTGCCACCTCCTGGTTGAGCACAGATACGCAGTATTTT. Translation: CATSWLSTDTQYF.

This clonotype was seen only a few times. The chain recombines TRBV5-1 with TRBJ2-5; 8 nucleotides align to TRBD1. The CDR3 has 16 amino acids. With V trimmed by 1 base and J by 4 bases, 9 bases remained unmatched. CDR1 is SGHRS and CDR2 is YFSETQ in the germline V gene. The CDR3 reads CASSLIIRGRGETQYF. In DNA, the CDR3 is TGCGCCAGCAGCTTGATAATCAGGGGGCGAGGAGAGACCCAGTACTTC. Filled out from reference TRBV5-1 and TRBJ2-5, the complete variable domain reads KAGVTQTPRYLIKTRGQQVTLSCSPISGHRSVSWYQQTPGQGLQFLFEYFSETQRNKGNFPGRFSGRQFSNSRSEMNVSTLELGDSALYLCASSLIIRGRGETQYFGPGTRLLVL.

The gene calls are TRBV7-9 and TRBJ2-1, with unresolved D. This CDR3 contains 14 residues. Germline CDR1 is SEHNR and CDR2 is FQNEAQ (reference sequence). Trimming removed 3 bases at V and 0 bases at J, with 6 bases between. The CDR3 loop reads CASSLAISYNEQFF. The CDR3 nucleotides are TGTGCCAGCAGCTTGGCAATCTCCTACAATGAGCAGTTCTTC.

In the case of this clonotype: At one of its ends the junction is not consistent with the germline gene, which may arise from a read error. The rearrangement joins TRBV5-1 to TRBJ2-7, with 7 nucleotides matching TRBD2. CDR3 length: 14 amino acids. Germline values: CDR1 SGHRS, CDR2 YFSETQ. The CDR3 reads CASSLGLADYELYF. CDR3 sequence (DNA): TGCGCCAGCAGCTTGGGGCTAGCGGACTACGAGCTGTACTTC.

In this sample, this clonotype turned up many times. The chain joins TRBV7-3 to TRBJ2-4, with 9 bases that match TRBD1. The CDR3 spans 13 residues. CDR1 is SGHTA and CDR2 is FQGTGA in the germline V gene. V shed 5 bases and J 9 bases; nucleotides not matched to a gene: 5. The CDR3 reads CASSDGTGSIQYF. CDR3 bases: TGTGCCAGCAGCGACGGGACAGGGAGCATTCAGTACTTC.

This clonotype was counted many times. This chain links TRBV28 with TRBJ2-7, with D maybe TRBD1 (6 bases). Trimming cost V 8 bases and J 4 bases, with 21 bases left between them. The CDR3 loop spans 15 amino acids. Germline values: CDR1 MDHEN, CDR2 SYDVKM. In DNA form, the CDR3 reads TGTGCCAGCTCAGTTAGATTCACAGGGCGGTACGAGCAGTACTTC. This translates into CASSVRFTGRYEQYF.

This clonotype has at least ten counts. The chain has TRBV5-1 and TRBJ2-1; D is ambiguous. Per the germline V gene, CDR1 is SGHRS and CDR2 is YFSETQ. V was cut by 5 bases and J by 10 bases, with 13 bases left in between. The CDR3 extends over 12 amino acids. The CDR3 region has the DNA TGCGCCAGCAGGGTAGAGCAGGAGGAGCAGTTCTTC. It encodes CASRVEQEEQFF.

This clonotype was counted many times. The DNA of the CDR3 is TGTGCCAGCAGCCGGGACAGGGTCTCTGGAAACACCATATATTTT. This gives the protein CASSRDRVSGNTIYF. J is TRBJ1-3 and V is TRBV3-1, with TRBD1 matching over 9 bases. Germline trimming cut 4 bases from V and 0 bases from J; bases unmatched to any gene: 1. CDR1 and CDR2 from the germline V gene are LGHDT and YNNKEL (reference sequence). This CDR3 is built from 15 residues. The full variable domain, rest sourced from reference TRBV3-1 and TRBJ1-3, is DTAVSQTPKYLVTQMGNDKSIKCEQNLGHDTMYWYKQDSKKFLKIMFSYNNKELIINETVPNRFSPKSPDKAHLNLHINSLELGDSAVYFCASSRDRVSGNTIYFGEGSWLTVV.

This clonotype has only a few counts. The chain couples TRBV6-2 or TRBV6-3 to TRBJ2-2, with no clear D. The CDR3 has 16 residues. The germline V and J ends were trimmed by 0 bases and 1 base, with 9 bases remaining between them. CDR1 and CDR2 from the germline V gene are MNHEY and SVGEGT. CDR3 residues: CASSYSGKRNTGELFF. CDR3 DNA sequence: TGTGCCAGCAGTTACTCGGGTAAAAGGAACACCGGGGAGCTGTTTTTT.

This clonotype was recorded many times. V and J are TRBV7-9 and TRBJ2-5; 9 bases fit TRBD2. Trimming cost V 4 bases and J 2 bases; bases outside gene matches: 11. CDR1 and CDR2 (germline): SEHNR, FQNEAQ (reference sequence). CDR3 length equals 17 residues. In DNA, the CDR3 is TGTGCCAGCAGCTCAACCCAGAGACTAGCGGCGCAAGAGACCCAGTACTTC. This codes for CASSSTQRLAAQETQYF.

This clonotype was found many times. CDR3 sequence reads: CAISESRDATEAFF. The DNA for the CDR3 is TGTGCCATCAGTGAGTCGAGGGATGCCACTGAAGCTTTCTTT. This sequence joins TRBV10-3 and TRBJ1-1; D uncertain. Trimming cost V 0 bases and J 4 bases, with 9 bases left between them. This CDR3 comprises 14 residues. Per germline, CDR1 ENHRY and CDR2 SYGVKD.

The V and J genes are TRBV18 and TRBJ2-7, with TRBD2 identical over 12 bases. The J segment lost 1 base and the V segment lost 4 bases, leaving 8 bases of the junction unmatched. CDR1 KGHSH and CDR2 LQKENI come from the germline V gene. The CDR3 is made up of 17 amino acids. The CDR3 DNA follows: TGTGCCAGCTCACGTGGCGCTAGCGGGAGGGAATCCTACGAGCAGTACTTC. It yields the protein CASSRGASGRESYEQYF.

This clonotype was seen at least ten times. The chain combines TRBV2 with TRBJ2-2; 8 positions agree with TRBD1. Germline trimming cut 8 bases from V and 6 bases from J; bases unmatched to any gene: 8. This CDR3 is 14 amino acids long. CDR1 SNHLY and CDR2 FYNNEI come from the germline V gene. The CDR3 region has the DNA TGTGCCAGCCATAGACAGGGGAAGTCCGGGGAGCTGTTTTTT. This sequence encodes CASHRQGKSGELFF.

This clonotype was found many times. The chain links TRBV2 to TRBJ2-1; no reliable D call. V lost 3 bases and J lost 7, with 7 bases in between. The CDR3 loop spans 12 amino acids. Germline V CDR1 and CDR2: SNHLY, FYNNEI. This CDR3 is CASSDRPNEQFF. CDR3 coding DNA: TGTGCCAGCAGTGACCGGCCGAATGAGCAGTTCTTC.

This clonotype was seen ten or more times. The rearrangement links TRBV28 to TRBJ2-3, with unresolved D. This CDR3 is built from 13 residues. V shed 5 bases and J shed 2 bases, with 8 bases lying between them. Germline CDR1 and CDR2: MDHEN and SYDVKM. DNA of the CDR3: TGTGCCAGCAGTCCGACATACACAGATACGCAGTATTTT. This gives the protein CASSPTYTDTQYF.

This clonotype was counted ten times or more. The chain couples TRBV11-2 to TRBJ2-3; possible D gene TRBD1, 5 bases. This CDR3 is built from 14 residues. The germline V gene has CDR1 SGHAT and CDR2 FQNNGV. Trimming removed 2 bases from V and 7 bases from J, with 13 bases in between. The CDR3 nucleotides read TGTGCCAGCAGCTTACCATACAGGTGGAATACGCAGTATTTT. It yields the protein CASSLPYRWNTQYF.

This clonotype was observed many times. The V gene is TRBV2, the J gene TRBJ2-7, with a weak D call TRBD1 (6 bases). There are 13 residues in the CDR3. CDR1 and CDR2 (germline): SNHLY, FYNNEI. V dropped 7 bases and J dropped 4 bases, with 14 bases sitting between them. In nucleotides, the CDR3 is TGTGCCAGCACGGCCAGGGGAAGGTACGAGCAGTACTTC. It yields the protein CASTARGRYEQYF.

This clonotype was counted a single time. Possible read error: a much larger clone is one base away. V is TRBV28 and J is TRBJ1-2; D is undetermined. Germline CDR1 is MDHEN and CDR2 is SYDVKM. V was clipped by 5 bases and J by 6 bases, with 4 bases between them. The CDR3 spans 10 residues. The chain's CDR3 is CASSRDGYTF. In DNA, the CDR3 is TGTGCCAGCAGTCGGGATGGCTACACCTTC.

A few counts support this clonotype. The V gene is TRBV28, the J gene TRBJ2-1; TRBD2 might be the D (5 bases). This CDR3 contains 16 residues. Germline V lookup: CDR1 MDHEN, CDR2 SYDVKM. Trimming took 0 bases from V and 8 from J, leaving 17 bases between them. CDR3 in amino acids: CASSLWRAPKSDEQFF. The CDR3 nucleotides are TGTGCCAGCAGTTTATGGCGGGCCCCAAAGAGCGATGAGCAGTTCTTC.

In this sample, this clonotype turned up a few times. The chain employs TRBV6-1 and TRBJ2-7; 7 bases line up with TRBD1. V was clipped by 6 bases and J by 0 bases; unmatched bases: 8. Germline V gene lookup returns CDR1 MNHNS and CDR2 SASEGT. There are 15 residues in the CDR3. CDR3 sequence: CASRPTRDSSYEQYF. CDR3 nucleotides: TGTGCCAGCAGGCCCACAAGGGACAGCTCCTACGAGCAGTACTTC.

This clonotype was found a few times. The chain has TRBV5-1 and TRBJ2-1; 8 nucleotides align to TRBD1. The CDR3 loop spans 15 amino acids. Unmatched junction bases numbered 3, after V lost 0 bases and J lost 4 bases. Germline values: CDR1 SGHRS, CDR2 YFSETQ. CDR3 sequence: CASSLGRGRYNEQFF. CDR3 coding DNA: TGCGCCAGCAGCTTGGGCAGGGGGCGGTACAATGAGCAGTTCTTC.

The rearrangement links TRBV27 to TRBJ1-5, with D maybe TRBD1 (5 bases). The CDR3 extends over 19 amino acids. Trimming cost V 4 bases and J 0 bases, with 22 bases left between them. Per germline, CDR1 MNHEY and CDR2 SMNVEV (reference sequence). CDR3 bases: TGTGCCAGCAGTTCGTACAGGAGACATGATGTTATTAGCAATCAGCCCCAGCATTTT. Protein product: CASSSYRRHDVISNQPQHF.

The rearrangement joins TRBV5-8 to TRBJ1-5; D gene uncertain. Trimming took 1 base from V and 3 from J, leaving 8 bases between them. The length of the CDR3 is 14 residues. Germline assignment: CDR1 SGHTS and CDR2 YDEGEE. CDR3 protein: CASSLIGLNQPQHF. CDR3 nucleotides: TGTGCCAGCAGCTTGATAGGGCTCAATCAGCCCCAGCATTTT.

This clonotype was seen repeatedly, ten times or more. This sequence joins TRBV18 and TRBJ1-1, with TRBD1 matching over 7 bases. The germline V gene has CDR1 KGHSH and CDR2 LQKENI. This CDR3 has 14 amino acids. The junction had 7 bases not matched to a gene; V was cut back by 6 bases and J by 3 bases. The CDR3 here is CASSGQDGYTEAFF. CDR3 sequence (DNA): TGTGCCAGCTCCGGACAGGACGGATACACTGAAGCTTTCTTT. Supplemented by reference TRBV18 and TRBJ1-1, the full variable domain reads NAGVMQNPRHLVRRRGQEARLRCSPMKGHSHVYWYRQLPEEGLKFMVYLQKENIIDESGMPKERFSAEFPKEGPSILRIQQVVRGDSAAYFCASSGQDGYTEAFFGQGTRLTVV.

This clonotype was counted many times. V gene TRBV28 combines with J gene TRBJ2-5, with 11 nucleotides matching TRBD1. Germline-derived CDR1 and CDR2 are MDHEN and SYDVKM. The CDR3 length is 16 residues. V was pared by 3 bases and J by 5 bases, with 8 bases of the junction left unmatched. CDR3 sequence: CASSFPGTGGSETQYF. CDR3 nucleotides: TGTGCCAGCAGTTTCCCCGGGACAGGGGGTAGCGAGACCCAGTACTTC.

This clonotype was detected many times. This sequence joins TRBV30 and TRBJ1-2; 10 bases align to TRBD1. This CDR3 contains 14 residues. Germline-derived CDR1 and CDR2 are GTSNPN and SVGIG (reference sequence). After removal of 2 bases from V and 4 bases from J, the junction contained 4 bases not matched to a gene. CDR3 in amino acids: CAWSRGQGFYGYTF. Written as DNA, the CDR3 is TGTGCCTGGAGTAGGGGACAGGGGTTCTATGGCTACACCTTC.

This clonotype was counted ten times or more. This sequence joins TRBV7-9 and TRBJ2-1; 13 bases match TRBD2. CDR3 length: 16 amino acids. Germline CDR1 and CDR2: SEHNR and FQNEAQ (reference sequence). Germline trimming cut 5 bases from V and 4 bases from J; bases unmatched to any gene: 5. The CDR3 DNA follows: TGTGCCAGCAGCCACCGGACTAGCGGGGGTTACAATGAGCAGTTCTTC. The encoded protein is CASSHRTSGGYNEQFF.